In its sample, the clone carrying this T cell receptor delta chain was seen many times. Antigen: not known. The protein TCRdb gives is from a much larger clone and does not agree with this DNA's translation at residue 8, likely a read error; the protein shown here comes from the DNA. TCRdb re-identified clones in the multiplex PCR reads via CATT. This table holds around 50,000 delta-chain clones, around 1.7% found once. The data derive from a study of γδ T cells in repeated Plasmodium falciparum infection. In the study overall: Malian children with intense seasonal malaria exposure were compared with matched Australian children. Donors had four controlled P. falciparum NF54 infections over around 640 days.

Points from the study as a whole: Vgamma9/Vdelta2+ T cells showed a stable polyclonal repertoire with shared TCRgamma sequences.

The junction had 26 bases not matched to a gene; V was cut back by 4 bases and J by 7 bases. Germline V lookup: CDR1 TSWWSYY, CDR2 QGS. The CDR3 consists of 20 residues. Vgamma9/Vdelta2+ and Vdelta2-negative gammadelta T cells were flow-sorted from PBMC for bulk sequencing. The sequence came from a pool of human donors (malaria-infected and uninfected, not separated). The sample comprised gamma-delta T cells from blood. The genes are TRDV1 and TRDJ1, with 8 bases identical to TRDD3. TCRdb does not report a J gene; here it was assigned by matching the DNA to germline references. The CDR3 loop reads CALGAPFPYLHWGATVKLIF. The CDR3 region has the DNA TGTGCTCTTGGGGCTCCATTTCCCTACTTACACTGGGGGGCCACTGTTAAACTCATCTTT.